This T cell receptor (beta chain) was sequenced during a study of blood T cell repertoires in COVID-19. Sequenced by immunoSEQ multiplex PCR; TCRdb stores in-frame clones only, minus some. The table shows fewer than 300,000 clones, with more than 80% occurring only once. The specimen sequenced was peripheral blood. The clonotype originates from a woman in her forties or fifties with COVID-19, enrolled during active disease.

This CDR3 reads CASSPGQGMSAFF. CDR3 nucleotides: TGCGCCAGCAGCCCGGGACAGGGGATGTCCGCTTTCTTT. This sequence joins TRBV5-1 and TRBJ1-1, with TRBD1 identical over 10 bases. CDR1 and CDR2 (germline): SGHRS, YFSETQ. This CDR3 comprises 13 residues. Trimming at V came to 4 bases and at J to 11 bases, leaving 8 bases not matched to a gene.